A single T cell receptor beta chain is shown here with its context. Regarding time point: cycle 4 day 1 (C4D1), after five to seven weeks of nivolumab. Every patient experienced relapse after autologous stem cell transplantation, and brentuximab vedotin exposure varied. The data stem from a study of PD-1 blockade in classical Hodgkin lymphoma. V lost 2 bases and J lost 14, with 22 bases in between. CDR1 WNHNN and CDR2 SYGVQD come from the germline V gene (reference sequence). The CDR3 runs to 16 residues. Sequencing was performed with immunoSEQ multiplex PCR; in TCRdb, only in-frame clones are kept and a portion is missing. Of tens of thousands of clones listed, just over 90% were seen once; the top ten hold about 2.9%.

The sample here was peripheral blood mononuclear cells (PBMCs), taken before the fourth cycle of nivolumab. The chain is built from TRBV10-1 and TRBJ1-6; no definite D call. This sequence was found in a human donor with classical Hodgkin lymphoma. In DNA, the CDR3 is TGCGCCAGCAGTGAGGAGGATAACCGGCCCGAGATTTCCCTCCACTTT. It specifies CASSEEDNRPEISLHF.